A selection of T cell receptor beta chains follows, all from one sample in a study of T cells after yellow fever vaccination. TCRdb processed the 5' RACE reads anew with MiXCR; each CDR3 protein has one entry. The table has about 160,000 distinct CDR3 sequences, 5.5% to 7.5% seen once. Specimen: CD4+ T cells sorted from PBMCs, collected 5 days after the first yellow fever vaccination. The receptors were gathered from a young man who received the YFV17D yellow fever vaccine. Both conserved end residues are part of each CDR3. The order of the fields is V gene, J gene, clone size, D gene, CDR3 DNA, CDR3 protein. D genes are given only for firm matches. Size tells how often a clone was seen (once, few, many) or the class of an expanded clone, and some rows leave it out.

V gene: TRBV20-1
J gene: TRBJ2-7
clone size: many
D gene: TRBD2
CDR3 DNA: TGCAGTGTTCCGGTAGCGGGGGTCGCTTACGAGCAGTACTTC
CDR3 protein: CSVPVAGVAYEQYF

V gene: TRBV7-9
J gene: TRBJ1-2
clone size: many
D gene: NA
CDR3 DNA: TGTGCCAGCAGCCAAGGGGTTAGATATGGCTACACCTTC
CDR3 protein: CASSQGVRYGYTF

V gene: TRBV7-8
J gene: TRBJ2-2
clone size: many
D gene: NA
CDR3 DNA: TGTGCCAGCAGCTTAGGAGACAACACCGGGGAGCTGTTTTTT
CDR3 protein: CASSLGDNTGELFF

V gene: TRBV6-5
J gene: TRBJ2-5
clone size: many
D gene: NA
CDR3 DNA: TGTGCCAGCAGGTCAGGGTTCCAAGAGACCCAGTACTTC
CDR3 protein: CASRSGFQETQYF

V gene: TRBV5-1
J gene: TRBJ2-3
clone size: NA
D gene: TRBD2
CDR3 DNA: TGCGCCAGCAGCTCACTAGCGGACACAGATACGCAGTATTTT
CDR3 protein: CASSSLADTDTQYF

V gene: TRBV30
J gene: TRBJ1-1
clone size: many
D gene: TRBD1
CDR3 DNA: TGTGCCTGGGGACAGGGAGCTTTCTTT
CDR3 protein: CAWGQGAFF

V gene: TRBV12-3/TRBV12-4
J gene: TRBJ2-2
clone size: many
D gene: NA
CDR3 DNA: TGTGCCAGCATAAGGGGAACAGGGTACACCGGGGAGCTGTTTTTT
CDR3 protein: CASIRGTGYTGELFF

V gene: TRBV7-2
J gene: TRBJ2-1
clone size: NA
D gene: NA
CDR3 DNA: TGTGCCAGCAGCTGGGATCAGGGGGGGGCGCGTGAGCAGTTCTTC
CDR3 protein: CASSWDQGGAREQFF

V gene: TRBV9
J gene: TRBJ2-7
clone size: many
D gene: NA
CDR3 DNA: TGTGCCAGCAGCAAGACAGGGAGGCACGAGCAGTACTTC
CDR3 protein: CASSKTGRHEQYF

V gene: TRBV11-2
J gene: TRBJ1-1
clone size: NA
D gene: NA
CDR3 DNA: TGTGCCAGCAGCCCCCTCCGGGGGAGGATCTCCTCTGAAGCTTTCTTT
CDR3 protein: CASSPLRGRISSEAFF

V gene: TRBV5-5
J gene: TRBJ2-3
clone size: NA
D gene: NA
CDR3 DNA: TGTGCCAGCGGCCTTGGGCTAGCACAAAGTACGCAGTATTTT
CDR3 protein: CASGLGLAQSTQYF

V gene: TRBV24-1
J gene: TRBJ2-1
clone size: many
D gene: TRBD2
CDR3 DNA: TGTGCCACCAGTGCTAGCGGGGGGTCAAATGAGCAGTTCTTC
CDR3 protein: CATSASGGSNEQFF

V gene: TRBV5-1
J gene: TRBJ2-7
clone size: many
D gene: NA
CDR3 DNA: TGCGCCAGCAGCGAGTTCTACGAGCAGTACTTC
CDR3 protein: CASSEFYEQYF

V gene: TRBV6-5
J gene: TRBJ1-1
clone size: many
D gene: TRBD1
CDR3 DNA: TGTGCCAGCAGTACGGACAGGGCTGGCACTGAAGCTTTCTTT
CDR3 protein: CASSTDRAGTEAFF

V gene: TRBV28
J gene: TRBJ1-5
clone size: many
D gene: TRBD1
CDR3 DNA: TGTGCCAGCTGGGAGGGGGCGCAAGGGGCCCAGCATTTT
CDR3 protein: CASWEGAQGAQHF

V gene: TRBV10-1
J gene: TRBJ2-1
clone size: NA
D gene: NA
CDR3 DNA: TGCGCCAGCAGACCGGGCAATGAGCAGTTCTTC
CDR3 protein: CASRPGNEQFF

V gene: TRBV6-2/TRBV6-3
J gene: TRBJ2-3
clone size: many
D gene: TRBD1
CDR3 DNA: TGTGCCAGCAGCCCCTGGAGAACAGGGGGCAGGAATACGCAGTATTTT
CDR3 protein: CASSPWRTGGRNTQYF

V gene: TRBV5-1
J gene: TRBJ2-5
clone size: few
D gene: TRBD2
CDR3 DNA: TGCGCCAGCAGCCCTCCTCTAGCGGGGGTAGAGGAGACCCAGTACTTC
CDR3 protein: CASSPPLAGVEETQYF

V gene: TRBV12-3/TRBV12-4
J gene: TRBJ2-2
clone size: NA
D gene: NA
CDR3 DNA: TGTGCCAGCAGCCCGGACACCTGGGAGCTGTTTTTT
CDR3 protein: CASSPDTWELFF

V gene: TRBV7-3
J gene: TRBJ1-1
clone size: many
D gene: NA
CDR3 DNA: TGTGCCAGCAGCTTAAAAGGGTCTGGCACTGAAGCTTTCTTT
CDR3 protein: CASSLKGSGTEAFF

V gene: TRBV18
J gene: TRBJ2-1
clone size: many
D gene: TRBD1
CDR3 DNA: TGTGCCAGCTCACCCTCCGGGACAGGGTACAATGAGCAGTTCTTC
CDR3 protein: CASSPSGTGYNEQFF

V gene: TRBV4-3
J gene: TRBJ1-1
clone size: few
D gene: NA
CDR3 DNA: TGCGCCAGCAGCCAAGATCCTCCGGGACGTTTGAACACTGAAGCTTTCTTT
CDR3 protein: CASSQDPPGRLNTEAFF

V gene: TRBV12-5
J gene: TRBJ1-5
clone size: many
D gene: NA
CDR3 DNA: TGTGCTAGTGGTTGGAGCGGACAGTCAGGGAGCAATCAGCCCCAGCATTTT
CDR3 protein: CASGWSGQSGSNQPQHF

V gene: TRBV7-2
J gene: TRBJ2-5
clone size: NA
D gene: NA
CDR3 DNA: TGTGCCAGCAGCTTAGACAGCGCAGAGACCCAGTACTTC
CDR3 protein: CASSLDSAETQYF

V gene: TRBV9
J gene: TRBJ2-1
clone size: few
D gene: TRBD1
CDR3 DNA: TGTGCCAGCAGCGCCCTAGGACAGGGGATTGAAAGGTCCTACAATGAGCAGTTCTTC
CDR3 protein: CASSALGQGIERSYNEQFF

V gene: TRBV20-1
J gene: TRBJ1-6
clone size: many
D gene: NA
CDR3 DNA: TGCAGTGCTAGAGACAGGGCCGGGGCCCTCTATAATTCACCCCTCCACTTT
CDR3 protein: CSARDRAGALYNSPLHF

V gene: TRBV19
J gene: TRBJ2-3
clone size: NA
D gene: NA
CDR3 DNA: TGTGCCAGTAGTAGAACCAGTTTAGTTTACACAGATACGCAGTATTTT
CDR3 protein: CASSRTSLVYTDTQYF

V gene: TRBV2
J gene: TRBJ1-5
clone size: few
D gene: TRBD1
CDR3 DNA: TGTGCCAGCAAGGGTGGGACAGTCAATCAGCCCCAGCATTTT
CDR3 protein: CASKGGTVNQPQHF

V gene: TRBV20-1
J gene: TRBJ2-3
clone size: few
D gene: NA
CDR3 DNA: TGCAGTGCTCCCCCCGAGGGGGGCCTAGATACGCAGTATTTT
CDR3 protein: CSAPPEGGLDTQYF

V gene: TRBV24-1
J gene: TRBJ2-1
clone size: many
D gene: TRBD1
CDR3 DNA: TGTGCCACCAGTGCCGCAGGCACAGGGGGAATGGATGAGCAGTTCTTC
CDR3 protein: CATSAAGTGGMDEQFF

V gene: TRBV6-5
J gene: TRBJ1-2
clone size: few
D gene: NA
CDR3 DNA: TGTGCCAGCAGTAATGGGGGGGCGGGTGGCTACACCTTC
CDR3 protein: CASSNGGAGGYTF

V gene: TRBV18
J gene: TRBJ2-1
clone size: few
D gene: NA
CDR3 DNA: TGTGCCAGCTCACCACCGGTTGAGGACAATGAGCAGTTCTTC
CDR3 protein: CASSPPVEDNEQFF

V gene: TRBV7-2
J gene: TRBJ1-5
clone size: NA
D gene: NA
CDR3 DNA: TGTGCCAGCAGTATTCGCAGTGCGTCAGTCAATCAGCCCCAGCATTTT
CDR3 protein: CASSIRSASVNQPQHF

V gene: TRBV20-1
J gene: TRBJ1-2
clone size: NA
D gene: TRBD1
CDR3 DNA: TGCAGTGCTAGACAGGGGGGGCGAGCCTATGGCTACACCTTC
CDR3 protein: CSARQGGRAYGYTF

V gene: TRBV7-3
J gene: TRBJ2-1
clone size: many
D gene: NA
CDR3 DNA: TGTGCCAGCAGCCCTGCCGGGACCCAAAACAATGAGCAGTTCTTC
CDR3 protein: CASSPAGTQNNEQFF

V gene: TRBV12-3/TRBV12-4
J gene: TRBJ1-5
clone size: many
D gene: NA
CDR3 DNA: TGTGCCAGCAGTTTAGCGCCCTTCCAATGGCCCCAGCATTTT
CDR3 protein: CASSLAPFQWPQHF

V gene: TRBV6-5
J gene: TRBJ1-2
clone size: NA
D gene: NA
CDR3 DNA: TGTGCCAGCAGTTACTACGCTAGGGGGGAGTCCAACTATGGCTACACCTTC
CDR3 protein: CASSYYARGESNYGYTF

V gene: TRBV4-3
J gene: TRBJ1-2
clone size: few
D gene: NA
CDR3 DNA: TGCGCCAGCAGCCAACACCACAGTGGCAACTATGGCTACACCTTC
CDR3 protein: CASSQHHSGNYGYTF

V gene: TRBV7-9
J gene: TRBJ2-2
clone size: many
D gene: NA
CDR3 DNA: TGTGCCAGCAGCTTAGGGCACGCCGGGGAGCTGTTTTTT
CDR3 protein: CASSLGHAGELFF

V gene: TRBV20-1
J gene: TRBJ2-2
clone size: many
D gene: TRBD1
CDR3 DNA: TGCAGTGCTTCACAGGGGTTCACCGGGGAGCTGTTTTTT
CDR3 protein: CSASQGFTGELFF

V gene: TRBV11-2
J gene: TRBJ1-1
clone size: many
D gene: NA
CDR3 DNA: TGTGCCAGCAGCCCTGATAGGGTGAACACTGAAGCTTTCTTT
CDR3 protein: CASSPDRVNTEAFF

V gene: TRBV4-2
J gene: TRBJ2-5
clone size: NA
D gene: NA
CDR3 DNA: TGTGCCAGCAGCCAAGTCGGCCAAGGTGTGGAGACCCAGTACTTC
CDR3 protein: CASSQVGQGVETQYF

V gene: TRBV12-3/TRBV12-4
J gene: TRBJ1-6
clone size: NA
D gene: NA
CDR3 DNA: TGTGCCAGCAGTTTGAACGCATCACCCCTCCACTTT
CDR3 protein: CASSLNASPLHF

V gene: TRBV7-9
J gene: TRBJ2-3
clone size: many
D gene: NA
CDR3 DNA: TGTGCCAGCAGCTTACGTGAGTTGGCAGATACGCAGTATTTT
CDR3 protein: CASSLRELADTQYF

V gene: TRBV27
J gene: TRBJ2-3
clone size: NA
D gene: TRBD2
CDR3 DNA: TGTGCCAGCAGTTTATCGTCGCTAGCGGGGGGATACACAGATACGCAGTATTTT
CDR3 protein: CASSLSSLAGGYTDTQYF

V gene: TRBV3-1
J gene: TRBJ2-1
clone size: many
D gene: NA
CDR3 DNA: TGTGCCAGCAGCCAAGTCAGAGACAATGAGCAGTTCTTC
CDR3 protein: CASSQVRDNEQFF

V gene: TRBV7-2
J gene: TRBJ2-1
clone size: few
D gene: NA
CDR3 DNA: TGTGCCAGCAGCTTAGAAGCAAGATCAACCGCCGGTGAGCAGTTCTTC
CDR3 protein: CASSLEARSTAGEQFF

V gene: TRBV4-3
J gene: TRBJ2-6
clone size: NA
D gene: NA
CDR3 DNA: TGCGCCAGCAGCCGAGGCGGACAGAGCAACTCTGGGGCCAACGTCCTGACTTTC
CDR3 protein: CASSRGGQSNSGANVLTF

V gene: TRBV7-3
J gene: TRBJ2-2
clone size: many
D gene: TRBD1
CDR3 DNA: TGTGCCAGCAGCTTACTCCCCCCCGGGACAGGGTTCACCGGGGAGCTGTTTTTT
CDR3 protein: CASSLLPPGTGFTGELFF

V gene: TRBV7-2
J gene: TRBJ1-2
clone size: many
D gene: NA
CDR3 DNA: TGTGCCAGCAGCTTGTCCGAAGCTAACTATGGCTACACCTTC
CDR3 protein: CASSLSEANYGYTF

V gene: TRBV5-1
J gene: TRBJ2-5
clone size: many
D gene: TRBD2
CDR3 DNA: TGCGCCAGCAGCTTGGGACTAGCGGGGGACCAAGAGACCCAGTACTTC
CDR3 protein: CASSLGLAGDQETQYF

V gene: TRBV14
J gene: TRBJ1-1
clone size: many
D gene: NA
CDR3 DNA: TGTGCCAGCACCCGACAGGCGGTCGACACTGAAGCTTTCTTT
CDR3 protein: CASTRQAVDTEAFF

V gene: TRBV12-3/TRBV12-4
J gene: TRBJ1-1
clone size: many
D gene: NA
CDR3 DNA: TGTGCCAGCAGTTTGGGTTATAAGTTGGGTGCTGAAGCTTTCTTT
CDR3 protein: CASSLGYKLGAEAFF

V gene: TRBV4-2
J gene: TRBJ1-5
clone size: few
D gene: NA
CDR3 DNA: TGTGCCAGCAGCCGAAACAGGGATAGCAATCAGCCCCAGCATTTT
CDR3 protein: CASSRNRDSNQPQHF

V gene: TRBV7-2
J gene: TRBJ1-4
clone size: few
D gene: TRBD1
CDR3 DNA: TGTGCCAGCAGCGATAGAGGGGGCCTGGGGGAAAAACTGTTTTTT
CDR3 protein: CASSDRGGLGEKLFF